Below are 10 T cell receptor beta chains sequenced from a single sample in a study of CD8+ T cells in alopecia areata. Investigators isolated RNA and reverse transcribed it into cDNA to act as the sequencing template. Some clones are missing from TCRdb's copy, which holds only in-frame ones; the method was immunoSEQ multiplex PCR. The sample includes about 64,000 clones, about 40% of them seen just once. Sequencing was performed on NKG2D-low CD8+ T cells sorted from blood. Receptors were obtained from a human donor with alopecia areata.

This clone was picked up a small number of times. This rearrangement joins TRBV9 to TRBJ2-5; no clear D. Germline CDR1 SGDLS, CDR2 YYNGEE. Trimming took off 0 bases at V and 5 bases at J, with 11 bases between the two ends. The CDR3 spans 14 residues. The CDR3 DNA reads TGTGCCAGCAGCGTAGAATCTCGGCTGGAGACCCAGTACTTC. Protein: CASSVESRLETQYF.

This chain joins TRBV12-5 and TRBJ2-1, with D possibly matching TRBD1 (5 bases). The V gene's germline CDR1 is LGHNT and CDR2 FRNRAP. Trimming shortened V by 4 bases and J by 5 bases, and 9 bases separated the two germline ends. The CDR3 covers 13 residues. In DNA form, the CDR3 reads TGTGCTAGTGGTTCGGGCAGGGACAATGAGCAGTTCTTC. It codes for CASGSGRDNEQFF.

This clone occurred a few times. This chain joins TRBV4-3 and TRBJ1-3; D gene uncertain. The V gene's germline CDR1 is LGHNA and CDR2 YSLEER. Trimming stripped 0 bases from V and 2 bases from J, with 11 bases between. The CDR3 is 16 residues long. For the CDR3, the DNA is TGCGCCAGCAGCCAAGATCCCCGGACGGCTGGAAACACCATATATTTT. This sequence encodes CASSQDPRTAGNTIYF.

The chain uses TRBV30 and TRBJ2-2, with D unresolved. CDR1 is GTSNPN and CDR2 is SVGIG in the germline V gene (reference sequence). CDR3 length equals 10 residues. V lost 3 bases, J lost 8 bases, and 4 bases lay in between. The DNA of the CDR3 is TGTGCCTGGAGGTTGGGGGAGCTGTTTTTT. It is translated as CAWRLGELFF.

This clone was seen a handful of times. This chain joins TRBV7-9 and TRBJ1-1; D is uncertain. This CDR3 has 15 amino acids. Trimming took 5 bases from V and 0 from J, leaving 13 bases between them. Germline-derived CDR1 and CDR2 are SEHNR and FQNEAQ (reference sequence). Written as DNA, the CDR3 is TGTGCCAGCAGCCACGAGGTATGGGTGAACACTGAAGCTTTCTTT. It yields the protein CASSHEVWVNTEAFF.

This rearrangement joins TRBV6-1 to TRBJ2-7, with D possibly matching TRBD1 (6 bases). V was pared by 1 base and J by 0 bases, with 10 bases between. Germline V gene data show CDR1 as MNHNS and CDR2 as SASEGT. This CDR3 contains 15 residues. The chain's CDR3 is CASSEEQGISYEQYF. DNA for the CDR3: TGTGCCAGCAGTGAAGAGCAGGGGATCTCCTACGAGCAGTACTTC.

In its sample, this clone was seen a few times. The gene calls are TRBV7-9 and TRBJ2-1; 8 nucleotides align to TRBD1. The J segment lost 7 bases and the V segment lost 4 bases, leaving 0 bases of the junction unmatched. The CDR3 contains 12 residues. CDR1 and CDR2 from the germline V gene are SEHNR and FQNEAQ (reference sequence). In nucleotides, the CDR3 is TGTGCCAGCAGCTGGACAGGGAATGAGCAGTTCTTC. It codes for CASSWTGNEQFF.

This clone was observed at least ten times. The V and J genes are TRBV4-3 and TRBJ1-6; no clear D. Trimming stripped 0 bases from V and 7 bases from J, with 10 bases between. This CDR3 comprises 15 residues. CDR1 and CDR2 (germline): LGHNA, YSLEER. The CDR3 loop is CASSQDSAQNSPLHF. The CDR3 DNA sequence: TGCGCCAGCAGCCAAGATTCGGCGCAGAATTCACCCCTCCACTTT.

This clone was detected once. CDR3 bases: TGTGCCAGCAGCTTGGGACAGATCGGAGAAAAACTGTTTTTT. This gives the protein CASSLGQIGEKLFF. V usage is TRBV5-6 and J usage is TRBJ1-4, with a tentative D call TRBD1 (5 bases). The CDR3 runs to 14 residues. Germline V gene data show CDR1 as SGHDT and CDR2 as YYEEEE. V lost 0 bases, J lost 8 bases, and 11 bases lay in between.

The rearrangement uses TRBV9 and TRBJ2-7; D gene unclear. Trimming removed 4 bases at V and 0 bases at J, with 14 bases between. This CDR3 comprises 15 residues. From germline, CDR1 is SGDLS and CDR2 YYNGEE. CDR3 DNA sequence: TGTGCCAGCAGCCGGAACTCGGGCCTCTCCTACGAGCAGTACTTC. The encoded protein is CASSRNSGLSYEQYF.